The 3 T cell receptor beta chains given below trace back to one sample, sequenced in a study of beta chain features in type 1 diabetes. The authors reverse transcribed all of the isolated RNA, so sequencing captured expressed TCRB transcripts. Method: immunoSEQ multiplex PCR; TCRdb's copy keeps in-frame clones and lacks some. The table includes more than 95,000 clones, 25% to 35% detected once. Study-level findings and limits: Across all four CD4+ subsets, people with type 1 diabetes showed modestly shorter TCRB CDR3s.

These receptors' antigens are unknown. Source material: central memory CD4+ T cells from blood. The receptors originated from a woman in her late teens or twenties with type 1 diabetes.

The chain is built from TRBV29-1 and TRBJ2-1, with 7 bases matching TRBD1. The CDR3 has 13 residues. The germline CDR1 and CDR2 sequences are SQVTM and ANQGSEA. The CDR3 loop is CTARQGSYNEQFF. The CDR3 DNA sequence: TGCACCGCAAGACAGGGCTCCTACAATGAGCAGTTCTTC.

The chain has TRBV6-1 and TRBJ1-2; the match to TRBD1 covers 9 bases. The CDR3 loop spans 14 amino acids. From germline, CDR1 is MNHNS and CDR2 SASEGT. Losses at the gene ends were 3 bases for V and 5 bases for J; bases not matched to a gene: 4. CDR3 protein: CASSDTGGRYGYTF. The CDR3 coding sequence is TGTGCCAGCAGTGATACAGGGGGCCGGTATGGCTACACCTTC.

J is TRBJ2-1 and V is TRBV7-9; TRBD2 aligns across 10 bases. In germline, CDR1 is SEHNR, CDR2 FQNEAQ (reference sequence). This CDR3 comprises 13 residues. The junction had 6 bases not matched to a gene; V was cut back by 5 bases and J by 11 bases. As DNA, the CDR3 is TGTGCCAGCAGCCCCGGACTAGCGGATAAGCAGTTCTTC. Translation: CASSPGLADKQFF.